The clone carrying this T cell receptor (beta chain) has more than one count but fewer than ten. The antigen is unknown. CDR3 length: 15 residues. Germline CDR1 and CDR2: SNHLY and FYNNEI. The germline V and J ends were trimmed by 3 bases and 0 bases, with 10 bases remaining between them. The repertoire was sequenced with immunoSEQ multiplex PCR; TCRdb's copy has only in-frame clones and lacks some. The sample records under 150,000 clones, around 90% being singletons. This sample is drawn from a study of T cell responses to AZD1222 COVID-19 vaccine. The wider study: Second-dose intervals of approximately 4 or approximately 12 weeks were pooled.

General study results and limits: Spike-specific TCR breadth and depth rose after two AZD1222 doses. Variant regions that are unmutated are reportedly the target of nearly half of spike-specific TCRs.

V and J are TRBV2 and TRBJ2-3, with D tentatively TRBD2 (5 bases). The source was peripheral blood, collected on day 0 of AZD1222 vaccination. This receptor was taken from an adult in good health. CDR3 region: CASSDGRASTDTQYF. CDR3 sequence (DNA): TGTGCCAGCAGTGACGGGCGGGCTAGCACAGATACGCAGTATTTT.